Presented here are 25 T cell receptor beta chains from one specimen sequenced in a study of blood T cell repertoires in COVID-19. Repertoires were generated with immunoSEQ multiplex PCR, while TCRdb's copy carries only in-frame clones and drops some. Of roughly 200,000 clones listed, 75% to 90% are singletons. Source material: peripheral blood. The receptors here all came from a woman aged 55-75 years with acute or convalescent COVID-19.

The CDR3 loop is CASSPALSGSIGFTDTQYF. The CDR3 nucleotides are TGTGCCAGTAGTCCAGCTCTTAGCGGGAGTATCGGTTTCACAGATACGCAGTATTTT. This chain uses TRBV19 with TRBJ2-3; 9 nucleotides line up with TRBD2. Germline V gene data show CDR1 as LNHDA and CDR2 as SQIVND (reference sequence). This CDR3 is built from 19 residues. The V and J ends lost 5 bases and 2 bases, in that order; junction bases with no gene match: 17.

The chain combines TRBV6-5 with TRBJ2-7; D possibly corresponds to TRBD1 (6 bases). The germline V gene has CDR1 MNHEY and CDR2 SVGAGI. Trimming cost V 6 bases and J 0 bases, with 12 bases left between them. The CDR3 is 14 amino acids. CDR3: CASRTRGRSYEQYV. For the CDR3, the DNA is TGTGCCAGCAGGACCAGGGGCCGCTCCTACGAGCAGTACGTC.

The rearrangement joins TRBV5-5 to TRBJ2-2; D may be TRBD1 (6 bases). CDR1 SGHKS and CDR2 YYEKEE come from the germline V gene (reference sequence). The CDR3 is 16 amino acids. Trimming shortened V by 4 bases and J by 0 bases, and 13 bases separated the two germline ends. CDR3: CASSGTGTTNTGELFF. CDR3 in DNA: TGTGCCAGCAGCGGAACCGGGACAACGAACACCGGGGAGCTGTTTTTT.

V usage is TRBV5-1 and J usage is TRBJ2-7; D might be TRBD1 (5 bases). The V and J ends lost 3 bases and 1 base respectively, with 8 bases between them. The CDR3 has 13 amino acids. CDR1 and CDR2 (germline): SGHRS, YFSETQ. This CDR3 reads CASSWHRSYEQYF. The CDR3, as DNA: TGCGCCAGCAGCTGGCACAGGTCCTACGAGCAGTACTTC.

The CDR3, as DNA: TGTGCCAGCAGCCAGGCCTGGGCATCGAATAATTCACCCCTCCACTTT. It specifies CASSQAWASNNSPLHF. This sequence joins TRBV3-1 (or the pseudogene TRBV3-2) and TRBJ1-6; D is uncertain. The V end lost 3 bases, the J end lost 5 bases, and 14 bases lay between the germline ends. Germline V CDR1 and CDR2: LGHDT, YNNKEL (reference sequence). The CDR3 extends over 16 amino acids.

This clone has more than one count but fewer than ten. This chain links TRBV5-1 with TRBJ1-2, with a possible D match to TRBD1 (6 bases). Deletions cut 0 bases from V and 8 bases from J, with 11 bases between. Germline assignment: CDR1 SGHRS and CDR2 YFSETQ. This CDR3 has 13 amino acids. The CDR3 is CASSLGQGTGYTF. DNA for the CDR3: TGCGCCAGCAGCTTGGGGCAGGGGACGGGCTACACCTTC.

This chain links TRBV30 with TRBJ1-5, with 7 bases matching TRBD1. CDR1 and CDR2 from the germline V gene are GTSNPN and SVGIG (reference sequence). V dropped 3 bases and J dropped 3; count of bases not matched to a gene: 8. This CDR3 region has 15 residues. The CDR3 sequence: CAWSMTGSLNQPQHF. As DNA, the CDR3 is TGTGCCTGGAGCATGACAGGGTCACTCAATCAGCCCCAGCATTTT.

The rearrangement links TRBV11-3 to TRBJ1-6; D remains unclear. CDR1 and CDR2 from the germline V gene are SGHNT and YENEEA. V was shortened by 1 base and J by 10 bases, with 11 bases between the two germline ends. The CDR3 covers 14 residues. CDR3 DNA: TGTGCCAGCAGCTTAGGGGCGAGTGGGTCACCCCTCCACTTT. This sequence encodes CASSLGASGSPLHF.

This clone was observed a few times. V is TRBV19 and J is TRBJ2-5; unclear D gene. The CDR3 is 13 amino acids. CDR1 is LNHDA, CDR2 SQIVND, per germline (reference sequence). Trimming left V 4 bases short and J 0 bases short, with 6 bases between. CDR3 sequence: CASSRRDQETQYF. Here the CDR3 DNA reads TGTGCCAGTAGTAGACGGGACCAAGAGACCCAGTACTTC.

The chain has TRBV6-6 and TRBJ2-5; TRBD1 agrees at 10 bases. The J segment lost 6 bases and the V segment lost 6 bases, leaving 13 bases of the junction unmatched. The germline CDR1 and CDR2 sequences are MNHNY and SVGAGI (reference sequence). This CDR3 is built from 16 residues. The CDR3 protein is CASRPRQGASLQTQYF. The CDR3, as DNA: TGTGCCAGCAGGCCTCGACAGGGGGCCTCTTTACAGACCCAGTACTTC.

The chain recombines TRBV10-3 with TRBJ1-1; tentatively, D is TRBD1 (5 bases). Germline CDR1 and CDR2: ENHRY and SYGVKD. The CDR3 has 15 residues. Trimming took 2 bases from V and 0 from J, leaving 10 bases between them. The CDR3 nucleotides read TGTGCCATCAGTGAGAGTAAGGGGCTGAACACTGAAGCTTTCTTT. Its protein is CAISESKGLNTEAFF.

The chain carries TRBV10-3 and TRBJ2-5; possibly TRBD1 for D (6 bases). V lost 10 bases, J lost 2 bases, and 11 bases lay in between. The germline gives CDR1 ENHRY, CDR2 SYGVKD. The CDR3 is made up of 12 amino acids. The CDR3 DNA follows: TGTGCCACCACAGGACAGCAAGAGACCCAGTACTTC. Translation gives CATTGQQETQYF.

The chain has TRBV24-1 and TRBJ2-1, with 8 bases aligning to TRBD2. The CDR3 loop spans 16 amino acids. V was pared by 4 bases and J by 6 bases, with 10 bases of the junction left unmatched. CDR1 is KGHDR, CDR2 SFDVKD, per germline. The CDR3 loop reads CATSDRRLAWVNEQFF. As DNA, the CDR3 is TGTGCCACCAGTGACCGAAGACTAGCGTGGGTCAATGAGCAGTTCTTC.

The CDR3 DNA reads as TGTGCCAGCAGCTTGAGAGGAGCCTACGAGCAGTACTTC. This translates into CASSLRGAYEQYF. This chain uses TRBV5-8 with TRBJ2-7; D call uncertain. V lost 1 base, J lost 2 bases, and 7 bases lay in between. Germline CDR1 is SGHTS and CDR2 is YDEGEE. The CDR3 has 13 residues.

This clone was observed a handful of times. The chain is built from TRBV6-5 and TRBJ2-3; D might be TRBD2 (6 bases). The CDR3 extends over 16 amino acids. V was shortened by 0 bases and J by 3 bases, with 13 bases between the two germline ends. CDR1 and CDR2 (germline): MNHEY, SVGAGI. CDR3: CASSYSGGSKTDTQYF. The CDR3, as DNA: TGTGCCAGCAGTTACTCAGGAGGGAGTAAGACAGATACGCAGTATTTT.

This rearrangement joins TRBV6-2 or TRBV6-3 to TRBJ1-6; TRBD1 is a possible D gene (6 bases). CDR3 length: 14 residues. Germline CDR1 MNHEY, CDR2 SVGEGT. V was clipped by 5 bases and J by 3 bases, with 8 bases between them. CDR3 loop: CASSNRDYNSPLHF. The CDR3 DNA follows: TGTGCCAGCAGTAACAGGGACTATAATTCACCCCTCCACTTT.

CDR3 DNA: TGTGCCAGCTCACCCCTGAATCAGGTCTATGGCTACACCTTC. This gives the protein CASSPLNQVYGYTF. The gene calls are TRBV18 and TRBJ1-2; no reliable D call. CDR3 length: 14 residues. V was clipped by 3 bases and J by 4 bases, with 12 bases between them. Germline V gene data show CDR1 as KGHSH and CDR2 as LQKENI.

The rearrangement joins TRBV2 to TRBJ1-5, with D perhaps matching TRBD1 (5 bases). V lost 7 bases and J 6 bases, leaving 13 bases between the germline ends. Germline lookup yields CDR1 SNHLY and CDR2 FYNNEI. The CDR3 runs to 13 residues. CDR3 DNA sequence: TGTGCCAGCAACGGAGGGGTGTCTCAGCCCCAGCATTTT. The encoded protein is CASNGGVSQPQHF.

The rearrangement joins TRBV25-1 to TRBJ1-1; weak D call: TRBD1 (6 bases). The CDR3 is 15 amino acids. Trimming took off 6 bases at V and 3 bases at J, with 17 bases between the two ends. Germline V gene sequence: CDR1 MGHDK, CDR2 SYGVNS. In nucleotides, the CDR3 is TGTGCCAGCAGCGCCAGGACAGATCGGCACACTGAAGCTTTCTTT. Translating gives CASSARTDRHTEAFF. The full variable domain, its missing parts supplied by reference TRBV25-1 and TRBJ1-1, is EADIYQTPRYLVIGTGKKITLECSQTMGHDKMYWYQQDPGMELHLIHYSYGVNSTEKGDLSSESTVSRIRTEHFPLTLESARPSHTSQYLCASSARTDRHTEAFFGQGTRLTVV.

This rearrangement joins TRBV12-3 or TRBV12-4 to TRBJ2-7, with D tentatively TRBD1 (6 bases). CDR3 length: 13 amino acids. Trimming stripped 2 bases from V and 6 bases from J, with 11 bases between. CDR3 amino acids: CASSLILGAEQYV. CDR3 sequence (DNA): TGTGCCAGCAGTTTAATTCTGGGGGCCGAGCAGTACGTC.

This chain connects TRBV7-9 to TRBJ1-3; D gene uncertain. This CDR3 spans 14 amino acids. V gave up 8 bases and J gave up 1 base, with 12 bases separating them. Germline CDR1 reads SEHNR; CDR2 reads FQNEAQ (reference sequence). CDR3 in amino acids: CASSHGRSGNTIYF. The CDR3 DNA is TGTGCCAGCTCCCACGGGAGGTCTGGAAACACCATATATTTT.

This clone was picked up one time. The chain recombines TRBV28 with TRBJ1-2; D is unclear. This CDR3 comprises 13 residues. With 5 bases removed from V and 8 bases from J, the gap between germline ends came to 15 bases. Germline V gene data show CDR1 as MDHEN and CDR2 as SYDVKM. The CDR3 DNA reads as TGTGCCAGCAGTATCACCGACACCTGGGGCTACACCTTC. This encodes CASSITDTWGYTF.

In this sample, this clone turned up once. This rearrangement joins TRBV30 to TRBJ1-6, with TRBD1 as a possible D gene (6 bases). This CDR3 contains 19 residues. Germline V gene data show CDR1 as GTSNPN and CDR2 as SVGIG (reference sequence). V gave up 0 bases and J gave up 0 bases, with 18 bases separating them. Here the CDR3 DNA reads TGTGCCTGGAGTGTACGGGGACACCTGGATAGCTCCTATAATTCACCCCTCCACTTT. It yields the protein CAWSVRGHLDSSYNSPLHF.

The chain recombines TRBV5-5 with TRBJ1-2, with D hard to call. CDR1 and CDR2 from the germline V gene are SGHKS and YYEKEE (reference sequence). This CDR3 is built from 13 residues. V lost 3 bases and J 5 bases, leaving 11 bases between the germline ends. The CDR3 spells CASSSGGLYGYTF. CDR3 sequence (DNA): TGTGCCAGCAGCTCAGGTGGGCTATATGGCTACACCTTC. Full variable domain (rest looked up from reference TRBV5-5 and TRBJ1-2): DAGVTQSPTHLIKTRGQQVTLRCSPISGHKSVSWYQQVLGQGPQFIFQYYEKEERGRGNFPDRFSARQFPNYSSELNVNALLLGDSALYLCASSSGGLYGYTFGSGTRLTVV.

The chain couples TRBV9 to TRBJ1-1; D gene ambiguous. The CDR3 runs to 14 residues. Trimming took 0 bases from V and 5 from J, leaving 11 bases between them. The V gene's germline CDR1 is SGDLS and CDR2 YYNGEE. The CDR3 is CASSVALGRTEAFF. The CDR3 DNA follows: TGTGCCAGCAGCGTAGCTCTGGGGAGAACTGAAGCTTTCTTT.